A selection of T cell receptor beta chains follows, all from one sample in a study of shared clonotypes between healthy human individuals. Measured with immunoSEQ multiplex PCR; TCRdb has only the in-frame clones, and not every one. The data show 2 million to 2.5 million clones, 85% to 95% seen once. Specimen: naive CD4+ T cells from PBMCs. The origin of the receptors is a man younger than 30 in good health. Some clones in this sample may be carry-over from other donors' samples. Each CDR3 is given with its conserved first and last residue. A D gene is named only where the DNA matches it firmly.

D gene,V gene,CDR3 length,CDR3 protein
-,TRBV6-5,15,CASTRLGGADYGYTF
-,TRBV7-4,14,CASSLAVWQARYTF
-,TRBV28,13,CASSSASNYGYTF
-,TRBV5-1,13,CASGRGWEETQYF
-,TRBV10-1,17,CASSGPRDGSSYNEQFF
-,TRBV5-1,14,CASSALGSWGTIYF
-,TRBV30,14,CAWGGRVRTDTQYF
TRBD1,TRBV6-5,15,CASSPGQGEGGEQFF
-,TRBV7-3,14,CASSLMLPSSEQFF
-,TRBV27,14,CASSYRTNSYEQYF
TRBD2,TRBV4-2,18,CASSRGGAGLAGGTEQFF
TRBD2,TRBV5-8,15,CASSLEVAGYNEQFF